This T cell receptor (beta chain) was retrieved from a study of molecular identifiers for immune sequencing clone quantification (dated by TCRdb to 2017 to 2018). Study-wide context: In a replicate experiment, RNA from 20,000 or 100,000 naive CD8 T cells was split into five aliquots, four of which were sequenced. This methods study benchmarked molecular-identifier clustering-based TCR repertoire sequencing (MIDCIRS) and TCR RNA copy counting, using CD8 T cells to do so.

The germline V gene encodes CDR1 DFQATT and CDR2 SNEGSKA (reference sequence). A distance of 10 bases separates the germline ends of V and J, which lose 0 bases and 2 bases respectively. The CDR3 has 14 amino acids, counting the end cysteine and phenylalanine. The entry retains the CDR3 DNA only, 42 bases that are in frame from base 1. The library was built by means of PCR. The instrument given in TCRdb is Illumina HiSeq 4000. Bulk TCR libraries were generated as previously described, with the TCR primers listed in Table S5 used. The Qiagen AllPrep DNA/RNA kit was used to purify total RNA. Before analysis, reads from multiple sequencing runs of the same library were pooled. The published analysis was carried out like this. Reads were retained only if the reads had an exact TCR constant sequence, and the retained reads were trimmed to 150 nt and grouped according to their 12-nt molecular barcodes. Reads in each barcode group were sub-clustered using a 15% Levenshtein threshold, and a quality-weighted consensus sequence was built for each RNA molecule. Non-functional sequences were removed, as were lower-count sequences one edit away from another. Based on fitting two negative binomial distributions, any barcode sub-cluster with under 20% of the maximum read count was discarded. TCRdb's own reprocessing of the public reads used fastp at Q25 and MiXCR and kept productive beta chains. Merged by CDR3 protein, the rows form single entries marked with the most common genes and DNA. The V and J calls and clone size come from TCRdb's table, not from the authors' own analysis. The sample includes about half a million distinct CDR3 sequences, with 20% to 25% observed a single time. The ten largest make up roughly 0.81% of the sample.

This clonotype was recorded at least ten times. Its antigen specificity is not known. One base away there is no much larger clone; base qualities are not given. Libraries of naive CD8 T cells were built from 20,000 to 1,000,000 sorted cells, with 10%, 30% or 50% of the purified RNA used. Naive CD8 T cells, defined as CD8+CD4-CCR7+CD45RA+, were FACS-sorted into RLT Plus buffer on a BD FACSAria II. To test detection sensitivity, Jurkat RNA equal to around 11 TCR copies was added to samples of 20,000-1,000,000 naive CD8 T cells. Enrichment of CD8 T cells was performed with RosetteSep CD8+ T Cell Enrichment Cocktail and Ficoll-Paque, after which ACK red cell lysis was carried out. What the authors observed across the whole study: A single cell's worth of spiked-in Jurkat TCR RNA was reported detectable even among 850,000 to 1,000,000 naive CD8 T cells. In CMV-specific effector cells, clones with more than 20 RNA copies contained over 99% of molecules, whereas in naive cells such clones contained under 1% of molecules. When barcode sub-clustering was left out, chimeric consensus sequences inflated TCR diversity, with chimeras reaching as high as 47%. The naive libraries included spiked-in Jurkat TCR RNA (over nine copies' worth), and this RNA is not part of the donor repertoire. Around 2.9 recovered TCR RNA copies per cell were obtained by modeling, versus approximately 9 by digital PCR, implying a capture efficiency of 30% to 35%. Highly expanded clone sizes could be underestimated if identical TCR molecules share a barcode.

The V and J segments used are TRBV20-1 and TRBJ1-2, with TRBD1 as a weak D call on 5 bases. This TCR came from a human donor in good health. Some libraries in this study had Jurkat cell RNA spiked in. Source material: naive CD8+ T cells from blood, with Jurkat cell RNA spiked in. The cell subset or site tag for this specimen amounts to: FACS-sorted CD8+CD4-CCR7+CD45RA+ naive T cells. At the DNA level, the sequence is TGCAGTGCTAGAGATCCTACAGGAAACTATGGCTACACCTTC. This gives the protein CSARDPTGNYGYTF.